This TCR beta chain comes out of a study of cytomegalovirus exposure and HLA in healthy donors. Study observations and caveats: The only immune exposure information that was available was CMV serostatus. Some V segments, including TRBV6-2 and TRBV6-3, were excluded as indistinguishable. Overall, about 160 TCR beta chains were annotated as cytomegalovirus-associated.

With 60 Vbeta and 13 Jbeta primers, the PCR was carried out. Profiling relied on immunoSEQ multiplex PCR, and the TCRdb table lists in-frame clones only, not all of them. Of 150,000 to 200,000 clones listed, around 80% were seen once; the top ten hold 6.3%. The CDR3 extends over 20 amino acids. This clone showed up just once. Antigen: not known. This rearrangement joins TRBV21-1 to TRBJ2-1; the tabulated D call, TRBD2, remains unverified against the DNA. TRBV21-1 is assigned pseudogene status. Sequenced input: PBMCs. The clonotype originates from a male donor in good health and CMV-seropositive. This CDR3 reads CASSKTGTSGPQSSYNEQFF. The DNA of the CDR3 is TGTGCCAGCAGCAAAACTGGGACTAGCGGACCTCAGAGCTCCTACAATGAGCAGTTCTTC.